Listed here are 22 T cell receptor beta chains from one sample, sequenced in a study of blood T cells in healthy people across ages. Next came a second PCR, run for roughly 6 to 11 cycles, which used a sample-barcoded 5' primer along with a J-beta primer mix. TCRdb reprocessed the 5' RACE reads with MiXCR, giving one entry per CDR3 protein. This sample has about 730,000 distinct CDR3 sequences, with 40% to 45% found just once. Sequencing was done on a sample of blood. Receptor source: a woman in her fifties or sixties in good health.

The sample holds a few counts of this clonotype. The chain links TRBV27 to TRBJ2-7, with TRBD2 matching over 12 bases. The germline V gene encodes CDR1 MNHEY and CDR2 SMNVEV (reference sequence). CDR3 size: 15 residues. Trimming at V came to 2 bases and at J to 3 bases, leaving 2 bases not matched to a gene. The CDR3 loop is CASSLLGLAGYEQYF. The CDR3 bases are TGTGCCAGCAGTTTACTGGGACTAGCGGGCTACGAGCAGTACTTC.

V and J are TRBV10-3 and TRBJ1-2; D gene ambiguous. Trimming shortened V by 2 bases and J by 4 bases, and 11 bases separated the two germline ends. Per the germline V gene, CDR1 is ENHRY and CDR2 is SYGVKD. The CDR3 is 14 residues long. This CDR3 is CAISEGELRYGYTF. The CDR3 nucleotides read TGTGCCATCAGTGAGGGGGAACTCCGCTATGGCTACACCTTC.

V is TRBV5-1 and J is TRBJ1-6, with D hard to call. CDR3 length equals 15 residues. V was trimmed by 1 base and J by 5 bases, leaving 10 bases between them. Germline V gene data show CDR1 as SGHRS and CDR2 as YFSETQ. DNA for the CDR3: TGCGCCAGCAGCTTGAACAATCAGAATAATTCACCCCTCCACTTT. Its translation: CASSLNNQNNSPLHF.

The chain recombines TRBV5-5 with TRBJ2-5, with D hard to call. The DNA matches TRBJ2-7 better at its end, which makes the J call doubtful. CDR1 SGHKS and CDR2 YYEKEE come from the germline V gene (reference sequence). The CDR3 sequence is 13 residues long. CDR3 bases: TGTGCCAGCAGCTTCTGGGCCCCATACGAGCAGTACTTC. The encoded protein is CASSFWAPYEQYF.

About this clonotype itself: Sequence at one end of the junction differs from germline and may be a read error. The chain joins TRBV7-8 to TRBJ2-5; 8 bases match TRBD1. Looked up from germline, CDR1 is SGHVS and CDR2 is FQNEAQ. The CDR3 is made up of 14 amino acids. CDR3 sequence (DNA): TGTGACAGCAGCCTGGGACAGGAGGCCGAGACCCAGTACTTC. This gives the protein CDSSLGQEAETQYF.

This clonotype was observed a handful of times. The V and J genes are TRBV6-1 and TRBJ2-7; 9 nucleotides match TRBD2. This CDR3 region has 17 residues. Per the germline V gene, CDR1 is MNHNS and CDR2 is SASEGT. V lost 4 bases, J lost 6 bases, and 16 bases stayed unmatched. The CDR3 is CASSVARGLAPRLEQYF. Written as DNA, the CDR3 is TGTGCCAGCAGTGTTGCCCGGGGACTAGCCCCTCGGCTCGAGCAGTACTTC.

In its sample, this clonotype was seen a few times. The CDR3: CSASRTSGHNEQFF. The CDR3 bases are TGCAGTGCTTCCCGGACTAGCGGGCACAATGAGCAGTTCTTC. The rearrangement links TRBV20-1 to TRBJ2-1, with 11 bases that match TRBD2. Germline assignment: CDR1 DFQATT and CDR2 SNEGSKA (reference sequence). Trimming removed 5 bases from V and 5 bases from J; junction bases left unmatched: 5. The length of the CDR3 is 14 residues.

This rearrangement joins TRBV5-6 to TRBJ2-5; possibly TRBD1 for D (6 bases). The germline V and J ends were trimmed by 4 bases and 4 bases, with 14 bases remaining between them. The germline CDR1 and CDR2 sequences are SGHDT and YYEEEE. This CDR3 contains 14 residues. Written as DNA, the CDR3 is TGTGCCAGCAGCAGAGGACAGCTGGCAGAGACCCAGTACTTC. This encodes CASSRGQLAETQYF.

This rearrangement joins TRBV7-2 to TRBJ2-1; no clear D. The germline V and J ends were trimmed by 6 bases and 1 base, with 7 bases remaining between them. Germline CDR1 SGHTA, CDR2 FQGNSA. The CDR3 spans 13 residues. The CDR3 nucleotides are TGTGCCAGCAGGCCAGCGTCCTACAATGAGCAGTTCTTC. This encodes CASRPASYNEQFF.

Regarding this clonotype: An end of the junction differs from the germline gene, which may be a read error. CDR3 sequence (DNA): TGTGCCGGCAGCAGGGGACTAGCGGGGGGTCCGGGAGAGACCCAGTACTTC. Translating gives CAGSRGLAGGPGETQYF. V and J are TRBV7-9 and TRBJ2-7; TRBD2 aligns across 15 bases. The J call may be in error: the DNA end matches TRBJ2-5 better. In germline, CDR1 is SEHNR, CDR2 FQNEAQ (reference sequence). This CDR3 region has 17 residues.

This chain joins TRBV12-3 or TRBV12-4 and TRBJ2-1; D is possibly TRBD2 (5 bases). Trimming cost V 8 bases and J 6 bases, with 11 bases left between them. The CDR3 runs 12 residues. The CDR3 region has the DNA TGTGCCAGCGTTGAGGGTCGCAATGAGCAGTTCTTC. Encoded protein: CASVEGRNEQFF.

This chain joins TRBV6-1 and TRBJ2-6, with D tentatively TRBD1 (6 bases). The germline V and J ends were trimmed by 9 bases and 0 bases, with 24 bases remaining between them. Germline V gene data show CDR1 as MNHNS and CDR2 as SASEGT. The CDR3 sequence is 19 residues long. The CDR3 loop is CASHTPSRTVFSGANVLTF. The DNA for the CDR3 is TGTGCCAGTCATACCCCCTCCCGGACAGTCTTCTCTGGGGCCAACGTCCTGACTTTC.

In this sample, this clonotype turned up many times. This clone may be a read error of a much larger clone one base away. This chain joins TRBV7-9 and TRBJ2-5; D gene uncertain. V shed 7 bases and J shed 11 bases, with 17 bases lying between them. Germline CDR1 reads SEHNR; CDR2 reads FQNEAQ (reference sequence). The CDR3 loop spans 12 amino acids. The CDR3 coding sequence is TGTGCCAGCAACGCGTGGGCCGGTGAGCAGTACTTC. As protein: CASNAWAGEQYF.

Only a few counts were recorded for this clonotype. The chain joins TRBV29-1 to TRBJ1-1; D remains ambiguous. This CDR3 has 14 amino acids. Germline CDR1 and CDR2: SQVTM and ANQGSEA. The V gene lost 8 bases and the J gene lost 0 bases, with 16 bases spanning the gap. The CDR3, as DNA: TGCAGCTCATATCAAGGAGGGATGAACACTGAAGCTTTCTTT. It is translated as CSSYQGGMNTEAFF.

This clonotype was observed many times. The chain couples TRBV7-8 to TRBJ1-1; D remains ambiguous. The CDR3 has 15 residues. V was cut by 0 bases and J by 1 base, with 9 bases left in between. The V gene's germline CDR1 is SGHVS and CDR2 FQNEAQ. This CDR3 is CASSLADHGNTEAFF. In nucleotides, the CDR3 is TGTGCCAGCAGCTTAGCTGATCACGGGAACACTGAAGCTTTCTTT.

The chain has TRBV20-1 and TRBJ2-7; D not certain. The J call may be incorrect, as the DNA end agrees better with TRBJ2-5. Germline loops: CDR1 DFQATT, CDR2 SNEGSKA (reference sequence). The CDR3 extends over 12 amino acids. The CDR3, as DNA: TGCAGTGCTAGAGATGGGCGAGAGACCCAGTACTTC. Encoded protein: CSARDGRETQYF.

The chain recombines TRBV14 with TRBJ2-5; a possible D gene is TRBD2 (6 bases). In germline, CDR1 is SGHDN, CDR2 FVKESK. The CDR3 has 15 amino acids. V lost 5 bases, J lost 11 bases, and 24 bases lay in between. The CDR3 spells CASSSTRSPVHEQYF. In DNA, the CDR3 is TGTGCCAGCAGCTCGACTAGATCCCCTGTGCATGAGCAGTACTTC.

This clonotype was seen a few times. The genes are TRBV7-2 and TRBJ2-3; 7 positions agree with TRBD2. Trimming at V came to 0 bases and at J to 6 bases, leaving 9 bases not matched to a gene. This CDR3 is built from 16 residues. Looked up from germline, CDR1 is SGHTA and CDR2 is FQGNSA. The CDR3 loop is CASSLAGGGARDTQYF. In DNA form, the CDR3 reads TGTGCCAGCAGCTTAGCGGGGGGGGGAGCCCGGGATACGCAGTATTTT.

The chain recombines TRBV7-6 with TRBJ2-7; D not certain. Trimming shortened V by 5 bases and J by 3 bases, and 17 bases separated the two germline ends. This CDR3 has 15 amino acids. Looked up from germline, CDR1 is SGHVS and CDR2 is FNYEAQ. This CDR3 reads CASSLGGSRRYEQYF. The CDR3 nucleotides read TGTGCCAGCAGCCTAGGCGGATCTCGTCGCTACGAGCAGTACTTC. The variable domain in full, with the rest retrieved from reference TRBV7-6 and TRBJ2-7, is GAGVSQSPRYKVTKRGQDVALRCDPISGHVSLYWYRQALGQGPEFLTYFNYEAQQDKSGLPNDRFSAERPEGSISTLTIQRTEQRDSAMYRCASSLGGSRRYEQYFGPGTRLTVT.

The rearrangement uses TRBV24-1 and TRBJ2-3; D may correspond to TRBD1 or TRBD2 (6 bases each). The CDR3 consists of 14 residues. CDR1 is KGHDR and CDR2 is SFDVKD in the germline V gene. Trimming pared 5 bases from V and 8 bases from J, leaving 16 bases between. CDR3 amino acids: CATSGTEGGSTQYF. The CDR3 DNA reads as TGTGCCACCAGTGGGACGGAGGGGGGATCTACGCAGTATTTT.

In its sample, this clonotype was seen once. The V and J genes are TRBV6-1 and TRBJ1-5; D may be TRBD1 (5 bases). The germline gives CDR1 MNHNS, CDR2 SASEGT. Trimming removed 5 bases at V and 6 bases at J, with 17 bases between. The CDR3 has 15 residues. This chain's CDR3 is CASSLEGVRSQPQHF. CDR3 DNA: TGTGCCAGCAGTCTCGAAGGGGTACGTTCTCAGCCCCAGCATTTT.

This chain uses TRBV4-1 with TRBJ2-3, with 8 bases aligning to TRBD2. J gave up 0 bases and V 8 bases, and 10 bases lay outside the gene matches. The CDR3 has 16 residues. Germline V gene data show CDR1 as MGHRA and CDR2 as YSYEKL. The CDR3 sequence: CASAPSGGWSTDTQYF. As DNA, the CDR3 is TGCGCCAGCGCACCATCGGGGGGGTGGAGCACAGATACGCAGTATTTT.